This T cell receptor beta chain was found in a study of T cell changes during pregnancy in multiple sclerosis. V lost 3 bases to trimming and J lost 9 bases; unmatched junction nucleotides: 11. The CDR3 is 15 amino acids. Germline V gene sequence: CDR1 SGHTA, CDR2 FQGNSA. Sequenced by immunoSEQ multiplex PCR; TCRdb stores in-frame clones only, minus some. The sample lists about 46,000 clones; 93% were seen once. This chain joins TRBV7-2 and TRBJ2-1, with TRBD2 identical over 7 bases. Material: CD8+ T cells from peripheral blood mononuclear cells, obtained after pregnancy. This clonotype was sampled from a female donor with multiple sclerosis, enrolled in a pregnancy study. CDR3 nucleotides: TGTGCCAGCAGCTTTTTTGGCCCGGGGGGAGGTGAGCAGTTCTTC. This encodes CASSFFGPGGGEQFF.